The 3 T cell receptor beta chains below were found in one sample sequenced in a study of T cell repertoires in cytomegalovirus infection. Each CDR3 protein gets one entry after TCRdb re-called the reads with MiXCR. The sample includes about 110,000 distinct CDR3 sequences, 30% of them seen just once. Their antigens remain unidentified. The sequenced sample was CD8+ T cells from cultured PBMCs, obtained from culture after CMV antigen stimulation. These TCRs come from a human donor in good health (CMV status not recorded). Some clones in this sample may be carry-over from other donors' samples.

This sequence joins TRBV24-1 and TRBJ2-3; D might be TRBD2 (5 bases). The CDR3 totals 13 residues. Germline CDR1 and CDR2: KGHDR and SFDVKD. The V gene lost 9 bases and the J gene lost 0 bases, with 9 bases spanning the gap. CDR3 nucleotide sequence: TGTGCCACCGAGGGCTCGAGCACAGATACGCAGTATTTT. It translates to CATEGSSTDTQYF.

The rearrangement uses TRBV27 and TRBJ1-1, with 10 bases aligning to TRBD1. The CDR3 runs to 15 residues. In germline, CDR1 is MNHEY, CDR2 SMNVEV (reference sequence). The V gene end was trimmed by 6 bases and the J gene end by 4 bases; junction bases not matched to a gene: 8. Here the CDR3 DNA reads TGTGCCAGCAGAACTCCGGGACAGGGGTTCACTGAAGCTTTCTTT. Translating gives CASRTPGQGFTEAFF.

The chain carries TRBV4-3 and TRBJ2-1; D call uncertain. The V and J ends lost 0 bases and 0 bases respectively, with 12 bases between them. The germline CDR1 and CDR2 sequences are LGHNA and YSLEER. CDR3 length equals 17 residues. CDR3 coding DNA: TGCGCCAGCAGCCAAGAAAGTTTGACGAGCTCCTACAATGAGCAGTTCTTC. This translates into CASSQESLTSSYNEQFF.